Following are 5 T cell receptor beta chains from one sample sequenced in a study of tumor T cells in aggressive B-cell lymphoma. Method: immunoSEQ multiplex PCR; TCRdb's copy keeps in-frame clones and lacks some. The sample lists around 1,700 clones, under 95% occurring once. The sequenced sample consisted of tumor tissue. The receptor source for this set is an adult with diffuse large B cell lymphoma. Some clones in this sample may be carry-over from other donors' samples.

V usage is TRBV7-6 and J usage is TRBJ2-7, with 8 bases identical to TRBD2. Germline V gene data show CDR1 as SGHVS and CDR2 as FNYEAQ. There are 17 residues in the CDR3. Germline trimming cut 0 bases from V and 1 base from J; bases unmatched to any gene: 8. In DNA, the CDR3 is TGTGCCAGCAGCTTAGCGCCAGCGGGGGCCCAGTCCTACGAGCAGTACTTC. Protein: CASSLAPAGAQSYEQYF.

As to this clone: The germline gene is not matched at one end of the junction; a read error may be the cause. V usage is TRBV14 and J usage is TRBJ2-7; 8 bases map to TRBD1. This CDR3 comprises 13 residues. Germline V lookup: CDR1 SGHDN, CDR2 FVKESK. The DNA for the CDR3 is TGTGCCAGCAGAGGGACAGGAGAGTACGAACAGTACTTC. This sequence encodes CASRGTGEYEQYF.

The rearrangement joins TRBV5-4 to TRBJ2-3, with D maybe TRBD2 (7 bases). Trimming cost V 3 bases and J 2 bases, with 22 bases left between them. Germline lookup yields CDR1 SGHNT and CDR2 YYREEE (reference sequence). This CDR3 contains 18 residues. The CDR3 is CASSSPPRGASITDTQYF. CDR3 nucleotides: TGTGCCAGCAGCTCGCCCCCTCGGGGGGCCTCAATCACAGATACGCAGTATTTT.

This clone was seen a handful of times. CDR3 protein: CASSLIAGNANEQFF. The CDR3 nucleotides are TGCGCCAGCAGTTTAATAGCGGGAAATGCCAATGAGCAGTTCTTC. The J gene is TRBJ2-1, the V gene TRBV5-1; 8 nucleotides line up with TRBD2. The J segment lost 6 bases and the V segment lost 5 bases, leaving 10 bases of the junction unmatched. The CDR3 has 15 residues. Germline V gene lookup returns CDR1 SGHRS and CDR2 YFSETQ.

The J gene is TRBJ2-5, the V gene TRBV19; 8 bases match TRBD1. CDR3 length: 15 residues. The trim removed 3 bases at V and 4 bases at J, leaving 7 bases unmatched. Germline CDR1 LNHDA, CDR2 SQIVND (reference sequence). The CDR3 DNA reads TGTGCCAGTAGTATTCTAGGACAGGGTGGAGAGACCCAGTACTTC. Its protein is CASSILGQGGETQYF.